The sequence of this T cell receptor beta chain was determined in a study of T cells in women clearing cervical HPV infection. Looking at the study overall: Case blood was drawn a median approximately 150 days after lesion detection. Overall study results and limits: Timing of associations relative to infection is unclear; T-cell subsets were not isolated. CIN3+ cases had significantly higher TCR repertoire richness than controls, but evenness did not differ.

The CDR3 totals 13 residues. The V end was cut by 5 bases, the J end by 2 bases, with 7 bases between. The V gene's germline CDR1 is SGHTA and CDR2 FQGNSA. TCRdb's table, derived via immunoSEQ multiplex PCR, lists solely in-frame clones and lacks some. The record lists fewer than 40,000 clones, of which the ten most abundant hold roughly 6.5%. Regarding this clone: Antigen unknown. The read stops 3 residues short of the end of the CDR3; the missing end is completed from the germline J gene.

Each participant carried one incident cervical HPV16 infection only. This sequence originates from a woman aged 18 to 75 with a cervical HPV16 infection that either progressed to CIN3+ or cleared (not recorded which). V usage is TRBV7-2 and J usage is TRBJ1-5; D unclear. Input material: blood buffy coat. The part of the CDR3 DNA that was read is TGTGCCAGCAGCCCCAATGGCAATCAGCCC. Its translation is CASSPNGNQP. The entire CDR3 sequence reads CASSPNGNQPQHF.